These 6 T cell receptor beta chains were all obtained from the same sample, sequenced in a study of control samples from healthy donors and cancer patients. Repertoires were generated with immunoSEQ multiplex PCR, while TCRdb's copy carries only in-frame clones and drops some. The table lists 160,000 or so clones, around 96% of them singletons. The sequenced sample was blood. The receptor set was obtained from a woman in her thirties or forties in good health.

The chain recombines TRBV27 with TRBJ2-3; 10 bases line up with TRBD1. CDR1 is MNHEY and CDR2 is SMNVEV in the germline V gene (reference sequence). The CDR3 is 18 amino acids. After removal of 1 base from V and 3 bases from J, the junction contained 10 bases not matched to a gene. The CDR3 sequence is CASSLLYRGGQGTDTQYF. The CDR3 DNA is TGTGCCAGCAGTTTATTATATCGGGGGGGACAGGGGACAGATACGCAGTATTTT.

The chain carries TRBV6-2 or TRBV6-3 and TRBJ1-5; D gene uncertain. V lost 1 base to trimming and J lost 1 base, with 2 bases between them. This CDR3 has 13 amino acids. The germline gives CDR1 MNHEY, CDR2 SVGEGT. CDR3 amino acids: CASSYLSNQPQHF. The CDR3 nucleotides are TGTGCCAGCAGTTACTTGAGCAATCAGCCCCAGCATTTT.

The genes are TRBV19 and TRBJ2-3; 14 bases are shared with TRBD2. This CDR3 spans 16 amino acids. J was trimmed by 4 bases and V by 5 bases; bases with no gene match: 5. Germline CDR1 LNHDA, CDR2 SQIVND (reference sequence). CDR3 DNA sequence: TGTGCCAGTAGTCTAGGACTAGCGGGGGGATCAGATACGCAGTATTTT. Protein: CASSLGLAGGSDTQYF.

The chain has TRBV28 and TRBJ1-5, with TRBD1 matching 9 bases. This CDR3 spans 13 amino acids. V shed 7 bases and J 9 bases; nucleotides not matched to a gene: 7. Germline V gene lookup returns CDR1 MDHEN and CDR2 SYDVKM. The CDR3 DNA sequence: TGTGCCAGCAACCTGGGACAGGGTCGGCCCCAGCATTTT. Its protein is CASNLGQGRPQHF. The full variable domain, with the rest looked up from reference TRBV28 and TRBJ1-5, is DVKVTQSSRYLVKRTGEKVFLECVQDMDHENMFWYRQDPGLGLRLIYFSYDVKMKEKGDIPEGYSVSREKKERFSLILESASTNQTSMYLCASNLGQGRPQHFGDGTRLSIL.

The table lists this clone with a count of one. The chain uses TRBV4-3 and TRBJ2-3; either TRBD1 or TRBD2 may supply D (6 bases each). Germline assignment: CDR1 LGHNA and CDR2 YSLEER. The CDR3 loop spans 18 amino acids. The V end was cut by 1 base, the J end by 6 bases, with 23 bases between. The CDR3 reads CASSQGGRGTRGVDTQYF. In nucleotides, the CDR3 is TGCGCCAGCAGCCAAGGGGGGCGGGGCACAAGGGGGGTGGATACGCAGTATTTT.

The V and J genes are TRBV9 and TRBJ1-6; tentatively, D is TRBD1 (5 bases). V was trimmed by 0 bases and J by 7 bases, leaving 11 bases between them. This CDR3 region has 15 residues. Germline lookup yields CDR1 SGDLS and CDR2 YYNGEE. The CDR3 sequence: CASSVVGDRNSPLHF. The DNA of the CDR3 is TGTGCCAGCAGCGTAGTTGGGGACCGCAATTCACCCCTCCACTTT.